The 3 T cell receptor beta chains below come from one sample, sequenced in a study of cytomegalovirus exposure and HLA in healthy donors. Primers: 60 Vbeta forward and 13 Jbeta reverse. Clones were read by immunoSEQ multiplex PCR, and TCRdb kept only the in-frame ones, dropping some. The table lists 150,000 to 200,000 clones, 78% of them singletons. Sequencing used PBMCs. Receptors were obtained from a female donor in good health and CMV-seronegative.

CDR3 nucleotides: TGTGCCAGCAGGCCTGGGACAGGGGGATATGGCTACACCTTC. It codes for CASRPGTGGYGYTF. The chain joins TRBV28 to TRBJ1-2, with TRBD1 identical over 11 bases. J was trimmed by 5 bases and V by 6 bases; bases with no gene match: 5. The germline V gene encodes CDR1 MDHEN and CDR2 SYDVKM. This CDR3 spans 14 amino acids.

CDR3 in amino acids: CASSSTGTAHAKNTGELFF. The CDR3 coding sequence is TGTGCCAGCAGCTCCACGGGGACAGCGCATGCAAAGAACACCGGGGAGCTGTTTTTT. The chain combines TRBV7-3 with TRBJ2-2; 7 bases agree with TRBD1. The junction had 15 bases not matched to a gene; V was cut back by 4 bases and J by 1 base. This CDR3 has 19 residues. CDR1 and CDR2 from the germline V gene are SGHTA and FQGTGA.

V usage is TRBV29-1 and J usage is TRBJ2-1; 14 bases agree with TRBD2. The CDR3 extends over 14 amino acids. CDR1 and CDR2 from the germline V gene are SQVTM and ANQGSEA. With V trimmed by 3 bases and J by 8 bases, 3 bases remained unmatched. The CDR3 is CSVDGTSGSYEQFF. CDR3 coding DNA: TGCAGCGTTGACGGGACTAGCGGGAGCTATGAGCAGTTCTTC.